A selection of T cell receptor beta chains follows, all from one sample in a study of cytomegalovirus exposure and HLA in healthy donors. Generated by immunoSEQ multiplex PCR, the TCRdb table keeps only in-frame clones and is missing some. Of about 95,000 clones in the sample, 55% to 75% were seen once. What was sequenced was PBMCs. These receptors all come from a woman in her 50s in good health and CMV-seropositive. The CDR3 runs from the conserved cysteine through the conserved F or W. The order of the fields is J gene, V gene, clone size, D gene, CDR3 length, CDR3 DNA, CDR3 protein. A D gene is named only where the DNA matches it firmly. Clone size is stated in some rows and not others, as once, few, many or a class when expanded.

J gene: TRBJ2-7
V gene: TRBV5-6
clone size: .
D gene: TRBD2
CDR3 length: 16
CDR3 DNA: TGTGCCAGCAGCTCGCCACTGACTAGCGGGAGCCACGAGCAGTACTTC
CDR3 protein: CASSSPLTSGSHEQYF

J gene: TRBJ2-5
V gene: TRBV11-2
clone size: .
D gene: TRBD2
CDR3 length: 15
CDR3 DNA: TGTGCCAGCACGATAGCGGGAGGGCCAAAGGAGACCCAGTACTTC
CDR3 protein: CASTIAGGPKETQYF

J gene: TRBJ2-3
V gene: TRBV6-1
clone size: .
D gene: TRBD2
CDR3 length: 15
CDR3 DNA: TGTGCCAGCAGTACATTAGCGGGGCGCACAGATACGCAGTATTTT
CDR3 protein: CASSTLAGRTDTQYF

J gene: TRBJ2-4
V gene: TRBV2
clone size: .
D gene: .
CDR3 length: 14
CDR3 DNA: TGTGCCAGCAGTGAAACTAGGTCCAAAAACATTCAGTACTTC
CDR3 protein: CASSETRSKNIQYF

J gene: TRBJ2-7
V gene: TRBV10-2
clone size: .
D gene: TRBD2
CDR3 length: 20
CDR3 DNA: TGCGCCAGCAGTGACTTTGCCGGGACTAGCGGCCTTGGAGGCTATTACGAGCAGTACTTC
CDR3 protein: CASSDFAGTSGLGGYYEQYF

J gene: TRBJ1-6
V gene: TRBV2
clone size: few
D gene: .
CDR3 length: 14
CDR3 DNA: TGTGCCAGCAATGTCAGGGGAATGGGTTCACCCCTCCACTTT
CDR3 protein: CASNVRGMGSPLHF

J gene: TRBJ1-6
V gene: TRBV5-6
clone size: .
D gene: TRBD1
CDR3 length: 17
CDR3 DNA: TGTGCCAGCAGCATTGACCGGGACAGTCGGAACAATTCACCCCTCCACTTT
CDR3 protein: CASSIDRDSRNNSPLHF

J gene: TRBJ2-5
V gene: TRBV19
clone size: .
D gene: .
CDR3 length: 14
CDR3 DNA: TGTGCCAGTAGCGACAGTGGTCGGGCGGAGACCCAGTACTTC
CDR3 protein: CASSDSGRAETQYF

J gene: TRBJ2-1
V gene: TRBV7-3
clone size: .
D gene: .
CDR3 length: 14
CDR3 DNA: TGTGCCAGCAGCTTAAGTGGCGGAGGTAATGAGCAGTTCTTC
CDR3 protein: CASSLSGGGNEQFF

J gene: TRBJ1-6
V gene: TRBV15
clone size: .
D gene: .
CDR3 length: 16
CDR3 DNA: TGTGCCACCAGCAGGGAAGGGGGCTCCTATAATTCACCCCTCCACTTT
CDR3 protein: CATSREGGSYNSPLHF

J gene: TRBJ1-1
V gene: TRBV28
clone size: .
D gene: .
CDR3 length: 12
CDR3 DNA: TGTGCCAGCAGTTTGGCGAACACTGAAGCTTTCTTT
CDR3 protein: CASSLANTEAFF

J gene: TRBJ1-3
V gene: TRBV7-8
clone size: .
D gene: TRBD1
CDR3 length: 20
CDR3 DNA: TGTGCCAGCAGCGCCCGTCCCGGGACAGGGGGTCGGTACTCTGGAAACACCATATATTTT
CDR3 protein: CASSARPGTGGRYSGNTIYF

J gene: TRBJ2-1
V gene: TRBV5-1
clone size: .
D gene: TRBD2
CDR3 length: 15
CDR3 DNA: TGCGCCAGCAGCCCTAGCGGGAGCTCCTACAATGAGCAGTTCTTC
CDR3 protein: CASSPSGSSYNEQFF

J gene: TRBJ1-2
V gene: TRBV28
clone size: .
D gene: TRBD1
CDR3 length: 13
CDR3 DNA: TGTGCCAGCAGAGTTGGACAGGGCTATGGCTACACCTTC
CDR3 protein: CASRVGQGYGYTF

J gene: TRBJ1-1
V gene: TRBV29-1
clone size: .
D gene: TRBD1
CDR3 length: 13
CDR3 DNA: TGCAGCGGGGGACAGGGATTGAACACTGAAGCTTTCTTT
CDR3 protein: CSGGQGLNTEAFF

J gene: TRBJ1-5
V gene: TRBV7-9
clone size: .
D gene: .
CDR3 length: 12
CDR3 DNA: TGTTCCAGCAGCTTAGTAGGGGAGCCCCAGCATTTT
CDR3 protein: CSSSLVGEPQHF

J gene: TRBJ1-2
V gene: TRBV27
clone size: once
D gene: .
CDR3 length: 14
CDR3 DNA: TGTGCCAGCAGTTTATCGATAAGAGCAGGTGGCTACACCTTC
CDR3 protein: CASSLSIRAGGYTF